This TCR beta chain was retrieved from a study of OX40 agonist ivuxolimab in advanced cancers. On the study more broadly: Head and neck, renal cell, melanoma or hepatocellular carcinoma were the cancers that dose-escalation patients had. A mean age of around 66 years, range about 23 to 80, was recorded, and roughly 80% were male.

J gave up 7 bases and V 5 bases, and 6 bases lay outside the gene matches. Germline CDR1 is MNHNY and CDR2 is SVGAGI (reference sequence). This CDR3 comprises 15 residues. Data came from immunoSEQ multiplex PCR; TCRdb stores just in-frame clones and leaves some out. The sample lists tens of thousands of clones; around 87% were seen once. This chain uses TRBV6-6 with TRBJ1-6, with 9 nucleotides matching TRBD1. The input for sequencing was CD4+ or CD8+ T cells sorted from blood, taken in a trial of the OX40 agonist ivuxolimab. This TCR was sampled from an adult with an advanced solid tumor such as melanoma, head and neck, liver or kidney cancer. This CDR3 is CASSTFGTGNSPLHF. The DNA of the CDR3 is TGTGCCAGCAGTACATTTGGGACAGGGAATTCACCCCTCCACTTT.